The next 14 T cell receptor beta chains were all read from a single sample in a study of T cells in Graves' hyperthyroidism and ophthalmopathy. Template material for amplifying TCR beta CDR3 regions consisted of RNA transcripts. The HTBI set primed first-round TCR CDR3 RT-PCR. In TCRdb, the multiplex PCR reads were re-called with MiXCR into one record per CDR3 protein. The table includes approximately 98,000 distinct CDR3 sequences, about 40% detected once. The sample taken for sequencing was peripheral blood or thyroid tissue (not recorded which). All receptors derive from a woman aged 25 to 39 with Graves' hyperthyroidism.

As regards this clonotype: The missing conserved phenylalanine or tryptophan at the end of this CDR3 makes a read error likely. The DNA is omitted, as the CDR3 cannot be located on it reliably, and the CDR3 follows TCRdb's listing. The chain combines TRBV28 with TRBJ1-4; the listed D gene, TRBD1, was not tested against the DNA. The CDR3 has 9 amino acids, counting both end residues. From germline, CDR1 is MDHEN and CDR2 SYDVKM. CDR3 region: CASSVGTEY.

The chain employs TRBV28 and TRBJ1-1, with D possibly matching TRBD1 (6 bases). V was clipped by 5 bases and J by 7 bases, with 17 bases between them. This CDR3 has 14 amino acids. Germline V gene data show CDR1 as MDHEN and CDR2 as SYDVKM. The CDR3 coding sequence is TGTGCCAGCAGTCTTGCGGGGGGGGCGATTGAAGCTTTCTTT. Translating gives CASSLAGGAIEAFF. The full variable domain, completed using reference TRBV28 and TRBJ1-1, is DVKVTQSSRYLVKRTGEKVFLECVQDMDHENMFWYRQDPGLGLRLIYFSYDVKMKEKGDIPEGYSVSREKKERFSLILESASTNQTSMYLCASSLAGGAIEAFFGQGTRLTVV.

V is TRBV7-2 and J is TRBJ1-2, with D perhaps TRBD1 (5 bases). The CDR3 has 16 residues. V shed 1 base and J shed 4 bases, with 16 bases lying between them. The germline V gene has CDR1 SGHTA and CDR2 FQGNSA. The CDR3 region has the DNA TGTGCCAGCAGCTTAGATTGGGGCGGCGGGGGCTATGGCTACACCTTC. As protein: CASSLDWGGGGYGYTF.

Ten or more counts support this clonotype. The rearrangement links TRBV9 to TRBJ2-7; D unclear. Germline V lookup: CDR1 SGDLS, CDR2 YYNGEE. V dropped 2 bases and J dropped 3 bases, with 12 bases sitting between them. CDR3 length equals 14 residues. The CDR3 loop is CASSVSIGDYEQYF. The CDR3 coding sequence is TGTGCCAGCAGCGTCTCGATTGGGGACTACGAGCAGTACTTC.

There are many counts of this clonotype. The chain joins TRBV7-9 to TRBJ1-1, with no clear D. CDR1 SEHNR and CDR2 FQNEAQ come from the germline V gene (reference sequence). The CDR3 contains 14 residues. The V end was cut by 3 bases, the J end by 4 bases, with 12 bases between. The CDR3 coding sequence is TGTGCCAGCAGCTTTGGTGAGGGTACCACTGAAGCTTTCTTT. Its protein product is CASSFGEGTTEAFF.

To note about this clonotype: One end of the junction does not line up with germline, which may come from a read error. The chain is built from TRBV7-3 and TRBJ1-2; 7 nucleotides align to TRBD1. The CDR3 is made up of 14 amino acids. Germline CDR1 SGHTA, CDR2 FQGTGA. The CDR3 here is CARSLTGANYGYTF. The CDR3 DNA follows: TGTGCCAGGAGCTTAACAGGGGCCAACTATGGCTACACCTTC.

In the case of this clonotype: This sequence may be a read error, since a much larger clone differs from it by one base. For the CDR3, the DNA is TGTGCCAGCAGCGAGAGCGGAGATACGCGGTATTTT. This codes for CASSESGDTRYF. This rearrangement joins TRBV7-2 to TRBJ2-3; possibly TRBD2 for D (5 bases). This CDR3 region has 12 residues. CDR1 and CDR2 (germline): SGHTA, FQGNSA.

This clonotype showed up many times. This rearrangement joins TRBV10-2 to TRBJ2-5; maybe TRBD1 (5 bases). Looked up from germline, CDR1 is WSHSY and CDR2 is SAAADI. V shed 3 bases and J shed 1 base, with 9 bases lying between them. The CDR3 loop spans 14 amino acids. CDR3 bases: TGCGCCAGCAGTGATACAGGAAGCCAAGAGACCCAGTACTTC. It encodes CASSDTGSQETQYF.

This clonotype was seen repeatedly, ten times or more. The gene calls are TRBV29-1 and TRBJ2-7; 9 nucleotides match TRBD1. Germline assignment: CDR1 SQVTM and CDR2 ANQGSEA. This CDR3 has 15 residues. Trimming cost V 3 bases and J 2 bases; bases outside gene matches: 8. This chain's CDR3 is CSVDLGQGIPYEQYF. CDR3 in DNA: TGCAGCGTTGACTTGGGACAGGGCATCCCCTACGAGCAGTACTTC.

This clonotype was picked up a small number of times. This chain connects TRBV7-2 to TRBJ2-7, with D maybe TRBD2 (7 bases). The germline V gene has CDR1 SGHTA and CDR2 FQGNSA. V lost 5 bases and J 1 base, leaving 21 bases between the germline ends. The CDR3 runs 17 residues. DNA of the CDR3: TGTGCCAGCAGCCAAGGCCCCCCGCGGGGGCCTTCCTACGAGCAGTACTTC. Encoded protein: CASSQGPPRGPSYEQYF.

This clonotype was observed at least ten times. The rearrangement uses TRBV6-1 and TRBJ2-5, with D possibly TRBD2 on 6 matching bases. The V end was cut by 4 bases, the J end by 2 bases, with 14 bases between. This CDR3 has 15 amino acids. Germline-derived CDR1 and CDR2 are MNHNS and SASEGT. The CDR3 coding sequence is TGTGCCAGCAGTGCGGGCGGGATGGTACAAGAGACCCAGTACTTC. Amino acids: CASSAGGMVQETQYF.

As to this clonotype: A clone one base away is much larger, so this may be a read error. The chain uses TRBV4-3 and TRBJ1-2; 7 nucleotides match TRBD1. Germline CDR1 LGHNA, CDR2 YSLEER. This CDR3 contains 17 residues. As DNA, the CDR3 is TGCGCCAGCTGCCAAGGAGGGGCAGGGGGGACTTTCTATGGCTACACCTTC. This gives the protein CASCQGGAGGTFYGYTF.

This clonotype was observed many times. V gene TRBV12-3 or TRBV12-4 combines with J gene TRBJ2-3, with D unclear. The CDR3 covers 12 residues. The V gene lost 6 bases and the J gene lost 4 bases, with 8 bases spanning the gap. CDR3 loop: CASSQSPDTQYF. In nucleotides, the CDR3 is TGTGCCAGCAGCCAATCCCCAGATACGCAGTATTTT.

The V and J genes are TRBV15 and TRBJ1-2; D possibly corresponds to TRBD1 (5 bases). CDR3 length: 14 residues. CDR1 and CDR2 (germline): LNHNV, YYDKDF (reference sequence). V lost 0 bases to trimming and J lost 6 bases, with 11 bases between them. The chain's CDR3 is CATSRDRGLDGYTF. The CDR3 bases are TGTGCCACCAGCAGAGATCGGGGACTGGATGGCTACACCTTC.